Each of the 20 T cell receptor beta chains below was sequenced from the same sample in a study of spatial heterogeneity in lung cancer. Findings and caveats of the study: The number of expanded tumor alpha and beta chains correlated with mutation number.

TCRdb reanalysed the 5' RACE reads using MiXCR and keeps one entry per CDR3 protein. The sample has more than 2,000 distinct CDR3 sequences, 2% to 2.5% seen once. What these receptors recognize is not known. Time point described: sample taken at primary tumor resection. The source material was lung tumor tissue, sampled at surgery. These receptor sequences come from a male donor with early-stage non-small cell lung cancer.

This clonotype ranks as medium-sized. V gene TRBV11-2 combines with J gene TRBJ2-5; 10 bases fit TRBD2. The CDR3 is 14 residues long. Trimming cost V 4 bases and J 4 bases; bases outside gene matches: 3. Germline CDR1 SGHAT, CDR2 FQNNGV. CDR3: CASSSLAGGETQYF. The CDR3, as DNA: TGTGCCAGCAGCTCCTTAGCGGGGGGAGAGACCCAGTACTTC.

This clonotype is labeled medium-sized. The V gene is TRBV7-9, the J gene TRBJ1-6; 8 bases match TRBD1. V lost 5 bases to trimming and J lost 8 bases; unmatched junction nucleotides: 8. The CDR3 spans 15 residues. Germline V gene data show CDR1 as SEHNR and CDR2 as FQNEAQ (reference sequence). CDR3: CASSGGTGRDSPLHF. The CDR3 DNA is TGTGCCAGCAGCGGTGGGACAGGACGGGATTCACCCCTCCACTTT.

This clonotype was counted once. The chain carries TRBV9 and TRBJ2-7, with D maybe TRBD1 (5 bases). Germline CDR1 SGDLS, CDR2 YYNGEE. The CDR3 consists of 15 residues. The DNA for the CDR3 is TGTGCAAGAAGCTCCAGGGATAGGCATGACGGGGAGCAGTACTTC. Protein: CARSSRDRHDGEQYF. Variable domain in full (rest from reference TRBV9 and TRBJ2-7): DSGVTQTPKHLITATGQRVTLRCSPRSGDLSVYWYQQSLDQGLQFLIQYYNGEERAKGNILERFSAQQFPDLHSELNLSSLELGDSALYFCARSSRDRHDGEQYFGPGTRLTVT.

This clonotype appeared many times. The CDR3 protein is CASSETTSGGSNEQFF. The CDR3 nucleotides read TGTGCCAGCAGTGAAACAACTAGCGGGGGGAGCAATGAGCAGTTCTTC. The genes are TRBV6-1 and TRBJ2-1; 12 bases are a match to TRBD2. CDR3 size: 16 residues. V shed 2 bases and J 6 bases; nucleotides not matched to a gene: 5. Germline V gives CDR1 MNHNS, CDR2 SASEGT.

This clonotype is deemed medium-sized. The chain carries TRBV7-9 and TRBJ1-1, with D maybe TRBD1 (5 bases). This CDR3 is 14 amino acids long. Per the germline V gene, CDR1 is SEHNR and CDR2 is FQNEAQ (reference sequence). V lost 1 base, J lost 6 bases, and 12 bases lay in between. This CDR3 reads CASSLGQQPPEAFF. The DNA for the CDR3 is TGTGCCAGCAGCTTAGGACAGCAGCCTCCTGAAGCTTTCTTT.

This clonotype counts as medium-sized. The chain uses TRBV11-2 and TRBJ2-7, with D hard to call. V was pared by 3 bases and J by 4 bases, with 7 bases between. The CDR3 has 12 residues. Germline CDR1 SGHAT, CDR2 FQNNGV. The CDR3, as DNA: TGTGCCAGCAGCTTGCTAGAGTACGAGCAGTACTTC. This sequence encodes CASSLLEYEQYF.

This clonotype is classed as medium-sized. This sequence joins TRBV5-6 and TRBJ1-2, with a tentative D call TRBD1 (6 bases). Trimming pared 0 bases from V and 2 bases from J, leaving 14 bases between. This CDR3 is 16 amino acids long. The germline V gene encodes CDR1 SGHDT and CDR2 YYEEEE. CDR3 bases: TGTGCCAGCAGCTTGGAGGCCCAAGACAGGAACTATGGCTACACCTTC. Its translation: CASSLEAQDRNYGYTF.

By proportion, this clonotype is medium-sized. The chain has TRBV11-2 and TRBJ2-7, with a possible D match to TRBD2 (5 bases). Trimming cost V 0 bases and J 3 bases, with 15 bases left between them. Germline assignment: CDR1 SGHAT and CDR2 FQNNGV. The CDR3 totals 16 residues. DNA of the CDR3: TGTGCCAGCAGCTTAGATGGCGGCCTAGCTGGCTACGAGCAGTACTTC. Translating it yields CASSLDGGLAGYEQYF.

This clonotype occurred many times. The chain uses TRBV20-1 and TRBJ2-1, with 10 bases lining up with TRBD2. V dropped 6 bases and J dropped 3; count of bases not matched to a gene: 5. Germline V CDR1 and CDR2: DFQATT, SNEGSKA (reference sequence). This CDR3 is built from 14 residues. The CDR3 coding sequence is TGCAGTGCGGAGCGGGGGGGCCTCTACAATGAGCAGTTCTTC. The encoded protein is CSAERGGLYNEQFF.

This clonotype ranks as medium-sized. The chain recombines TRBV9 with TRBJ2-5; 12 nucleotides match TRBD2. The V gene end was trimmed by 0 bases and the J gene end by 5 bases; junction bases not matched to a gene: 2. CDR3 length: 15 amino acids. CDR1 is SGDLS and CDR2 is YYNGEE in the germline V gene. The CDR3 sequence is CASSVGTSGIETQYF. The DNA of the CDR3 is TGTGCCAGCAGCGTAGGGACTAGCGGGATCGAGACCCAGTACTTC.

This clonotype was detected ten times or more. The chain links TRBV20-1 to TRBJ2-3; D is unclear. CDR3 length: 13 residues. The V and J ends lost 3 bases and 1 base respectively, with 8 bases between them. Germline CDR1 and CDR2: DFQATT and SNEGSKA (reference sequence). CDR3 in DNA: TGCAGTGCTAGGTTGCAGTGCACAGATACGCAGTATTTT. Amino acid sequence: CSARLQCTDTQYF.

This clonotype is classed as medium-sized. DNA for the CDR3: TGCAGTGCTACCCGGGAATTACTCAATGAGCAGTTCTTC. It is translated as CSATRELLNEQFF. The chain links TRBV20-1 to TRBJ2-1, with D possibly being TRBD2 (5 bases). This CDR3 has 13 residues. Germline V gene lookup returns CDR1 DFQATT and CDR2 SNEGSKA (reference sequence). The V end was cut by 4 bases, the J end by 6 bases, with 13 bases between.

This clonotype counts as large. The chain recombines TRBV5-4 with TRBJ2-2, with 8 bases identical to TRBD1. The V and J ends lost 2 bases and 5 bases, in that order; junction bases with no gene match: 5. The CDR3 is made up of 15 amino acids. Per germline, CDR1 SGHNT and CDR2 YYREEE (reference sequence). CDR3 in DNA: TGTGCCAGCAGCTTAGGACAGGGAAATACCGGGGAGCTGTTTTTT. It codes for CASSLGQGNTGELFF. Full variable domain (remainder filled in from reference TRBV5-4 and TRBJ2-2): ETGVTQSPTHLIKTRGQQVTLRCSSQSGHNTVSWYQQALGQGPQFIFQYYREEENGRGNFPPRFSGLQFPNYSSELNVNALELDDSALYLCASSLGQGNTGELFFGEGSRLTVL.

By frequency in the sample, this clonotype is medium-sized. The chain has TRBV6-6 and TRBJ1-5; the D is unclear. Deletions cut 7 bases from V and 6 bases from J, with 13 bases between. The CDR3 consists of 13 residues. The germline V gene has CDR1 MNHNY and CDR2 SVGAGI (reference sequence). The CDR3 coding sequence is TGTGCCAGCACCCTAACAACCCCTCAGCCCCAGCATTTT. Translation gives CASTLTTPQPQHF.

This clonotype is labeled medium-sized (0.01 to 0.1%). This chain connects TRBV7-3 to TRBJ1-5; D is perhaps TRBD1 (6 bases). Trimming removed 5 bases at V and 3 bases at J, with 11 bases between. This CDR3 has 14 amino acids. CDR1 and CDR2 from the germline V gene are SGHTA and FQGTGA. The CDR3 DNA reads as TGTGCCAGCAGCCTTACAGGGAACAATCAGCCCCAGCATTTT. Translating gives CASSLTGNNQPQHF.

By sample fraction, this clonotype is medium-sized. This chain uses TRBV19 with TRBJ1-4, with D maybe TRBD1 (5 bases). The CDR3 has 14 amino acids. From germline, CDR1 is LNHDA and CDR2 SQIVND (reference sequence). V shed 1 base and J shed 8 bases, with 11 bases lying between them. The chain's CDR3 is CASSIGGLEEKLFF. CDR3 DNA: TGTGCCAGTAGTATAGGGGGCTTGGAAGAAAAACTGTTTTTT.

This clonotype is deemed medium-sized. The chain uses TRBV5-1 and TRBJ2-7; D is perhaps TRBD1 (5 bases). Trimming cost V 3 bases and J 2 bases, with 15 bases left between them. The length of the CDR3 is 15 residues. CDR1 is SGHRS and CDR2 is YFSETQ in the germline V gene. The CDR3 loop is CASSSGAGSAYEQYF. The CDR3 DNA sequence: TGCGCCAGCAGCTCAGGTGCAGGGTCCGCCTACGAGCAGTACTTC.

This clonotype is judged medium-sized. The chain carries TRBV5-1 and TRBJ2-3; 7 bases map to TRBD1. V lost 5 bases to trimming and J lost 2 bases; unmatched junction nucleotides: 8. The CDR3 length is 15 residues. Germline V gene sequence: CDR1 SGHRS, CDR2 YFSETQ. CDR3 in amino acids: CASRTGQVSTDTQYF. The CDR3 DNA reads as TGCGCCAGCAGAACCGGACAGGTCTCCACAGATACGCAGTATTTT. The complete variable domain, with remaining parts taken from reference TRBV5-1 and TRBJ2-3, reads KAGVTQTPRYLIKTRGQQVTLSCSPISGHRSVSWYQQTPGQGLQFLFEYFSETQRNKGNFPGRFSGRQFSNSRSEMNVSTLELGDSALYLCASRTGQVSTDTQYFGPGTRLTVL.

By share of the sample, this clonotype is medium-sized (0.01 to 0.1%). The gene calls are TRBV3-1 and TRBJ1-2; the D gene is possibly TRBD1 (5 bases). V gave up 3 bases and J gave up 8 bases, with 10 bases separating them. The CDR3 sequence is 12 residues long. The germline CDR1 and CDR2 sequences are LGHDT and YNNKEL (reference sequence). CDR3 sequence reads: CASSHQGPGYTF. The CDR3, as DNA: TGTGCCAGCAGCCACCAGGGCCCCGGCTACACCTTC.

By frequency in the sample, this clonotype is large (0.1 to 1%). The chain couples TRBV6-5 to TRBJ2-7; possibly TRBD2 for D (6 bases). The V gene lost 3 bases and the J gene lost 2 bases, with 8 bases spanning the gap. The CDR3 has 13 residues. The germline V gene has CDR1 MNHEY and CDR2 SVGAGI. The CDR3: CASSYSGAYEQYF. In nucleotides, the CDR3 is TGTGCCAGCAGTTATTCGGGGGCCTACGAGCAGTACTTC.